Presented here are 2 T cell receptor beta chains from one specimen sequenced in a study of blood T cells in healthy people across ages. A J-beta primer mix and a sample-barcoded 5' primer were used in a second PCR of roughly 6 to 12 cycles. TCRdb fed the 5' RACE reads into MiXCR, producing one record per CDR3 protein. This sample has 1,500,000 or so distinct CDR3 sequences, with approximately 43% found just once. The sequencing input was blood. The receptors were gathered from a woman between 18 and 30 years old in good health.

This clonotype was seen more than once but under ten times. This chain uses TRBV4-1 with TRBJ2-7; 8 bases map to TRBD2. The CDR3 is 17 residues long. Looked up from germline, CDR1 is MGHRA and CDR2 is YSYEKL. V lost 1 base and J lost 6; bases outside the gene matches: 14. This CDR3 is CASSQGPRGAGVLEQYF. CDR3 in DNA: TGCGCCAGCAGCCAAGGCCCTAGGGGAGCGGGAGTTCTCGAGCAGTACTTC.

The rearrangement joins TRBV7-2 to TRBJ2-3; D remains ambiguous. In germline, CDR1 is SGHTA, CDR2 FQGNSA. The CDR3 spans 15 residues. Trimming stripped 1 base from V and 5 bases from J, with 13 bases between. DNA for the CDR3: TGTGCCAGCAGCTTAGTTTTCGGACCGGGAGATACGCAGTATTTT. This sequence encodes CASSLVFGPGDTQYF.